These 26 T cell receptor beta chains were all obtained from the same sample, sequenced in a study of T cell responses to AZD1222 COVID-19 vaccine. Only in-frame clones appear in the TCRdb table, and some are missing; sequencing was by immunoSEQ multiplex PCR. Counted here are over 150,000 clones, roughly 94% occurring once; the ten biggest clones make up roughly 1.7%. Sample: peripheral blood, taken 28 days after the second AZD1222 dose. All receptors derive from an adult who received the AZD1222 COVID-19 vaccine.

The J gene is TRBJ1-6, the V gene TRBV3-1 (or the pseudogene TRBV3-2); possible D gene TRBD1, 5 bases. From germline, CDR1 is LGHDT and CDR2 YNNKEL (reference sequence). CDR3 length equals 17 residues. Trimming pared 4 bases from V and 3 bases from J, leaving 16 bases between. Here the CDR3 DNA reads TGTGCCAGCAGCCGTCGCTCGACAGTGTACTATAATTCACCCCTCCACTTT. The encoded protein is CASSRRSTVYYNSPLHF.

V and J are TRBV4-1 and TRBJ1-1; 8 bases agree with TRBD1. Germline CDR1 and CDR2: MGHRA and YSYEKL. The CDR3 runs 18 residues. The V segment lost 7 bases and the J segment 2 bases; nucleotides outside the gene matches: 18. The CDR3 coding sequence is TGCGCCAGCAAGCCAACGCCCGGGACAGGAGAAGGAAACACTGAAGCTTTCTTT. It translates to CASKPTPGTGEGNTEAFF.

CDR3 DNA: TGTGCCAGCAGTTACCCATCCGGGACAGCGTCACAAGAGACCCAGTACTTC. This gives the protein CASSYPSGTASQETQYF. This chain uses TRBV6-2 or TRBV6-3 with TRBJ2-5; 7 bases match TRBD1. V shed 2 bases and J 2 bases; nucleotides not matched to a gene: 11. This CDR3 has 17 amino acids. Germline V gene sequence: CDR1 MNHEY, CDR2 SVGEGT.

CDR3 sequence (DNA): TGTGCCAGCAGCGTCACGACAGGGGGAATCTACGAGCAGTACTTC. Residues: CASSVTTGGIYEQYF. This chain links TRBV9 with TRBJ2-7; TRBD1 aligns across 9 bases. Germline V gene data show CDR1 as SGDLS and CDR2 as YYNGEE. CDR3 length: 15 amino acids. V dropped 2 bases and J dropped 3; count of bases not matched to a gene: 6.

The chain recombines TRBV5-1 with TRBJ2-2; D call uncertain. Germline values: CDR1 SGHRS, CDR2 YFSETQ. Trimming stripped 4 bases from V and 8 bases from J, with 15 bases between. This CDR3 has 14 amino acids. CDR3 DNA: TGCGCCAGCAGCAAAGAACTTCTTACGGGGGAGCTGTTTTTT. It specifies CASSKELLTGELFF.

The chain combines TRBV5-4 with TRBJ1-2; 9 bases line up with TRBD1. The CDR3 is 15 amino acids. CDR1 SGHNT and CDR2 YYREEE come from the germline V gene (reference sequence). After removal of 3 bases from V and 8 bases from J, the junction contained 11 bases not matched to a gene. CDR3 coding DNA: TGTGCCAGCAGCTATAGACGGGACAGGGAACGCGGCTACACCTTC. It specifies CASSYRRDRERGYTF.

The chain links TRBV29-1 to TRBJ1-1; TRBD1 matches at 7 bases. This CDR3 has 13 residues. Trimming took 5 bases from V and 1 from J; bases not matched to a gene: 4. Germline-derived CDR1 and CDR2 are SQVTM and ANQGSEA. The CDR3 DNA follows: TGCAGCGTTCAAACAGGGGCGAACACTGAAGCTTTCTTT. It translates to CSVQTGANTEAFF. The entire variable domain, with the rest obtained from reference TRBV29-1 and TRBJ1-1, is as follows: SAVISQKPSRDICQRGTSLTIQCQVDSQVTMMFWYRQQPGQSLTLIATANQGSEATYESGFVIDKFPISRPNLTFSTLTVSNMSPEDSSIYLCSVQTGANTEAFFGQGTRLTVV.

CDR3 residues: CAWSVYSRRGGHSYNEQFF. The DNA of the CDR3 is TGTGCCTGGAGTGTATATAGTCGGAGGGGCGGGCATTCCTACAATGAGCAGTTCTTC. The chain recombines TRBV30 with TRBJ2-1, with a possible D match to TRBD2 (6 bases). The CDR3 spans 19 residues. The germline CDR1 and CDR2 sequences are GTSNPN and SVGIG (reference sequence). Trimming pared 0 bases from V and 1 base from J, leaving 22 bases between.

The chain joins TRBV6-5 to TRBJ1-1, with D maybe TRBD1 (5 bases). CDR3 size: 14 residues. Germline CDR1 and CDR2: MNHEY and SVGAGI. V shed 3 bases and J shed 1 base, with 9 bases lying between them. CDR3 amino acids: CASSYRTPNTEAFF. The CDR3 DNA follows: TGTGCCAGCAGTTATCGGACACCGAACACTGAAGCTTTCTTT.

The chain carries TRBV7-9 and TRBJ2-1; D remains unclear. CDR1 and CDR2 (germline): SEHNR, FQNEAQ (reference sequence). Trimming removed 3 bases at V and 8 bases at J, with 11 bases between. This CDR3 is 13 amino acids long. The CDR3 is CASSFPASYEQFF. CDR3 nucleotide sequence: TGTGCCAGCAGCTTTCCAGCGAGCTATGAGCAGTTCTTC. The full variable domain, completed using reference TRBV7-9 and TRBJ2-1, is DTGVSQNPRHKITKRGQNVTFRCDPISEHNRLYWYRQTLGQGPEFLTYFQNEAQLEKSRLLSDRFSAERPKGSFSTLEIQRTEQGDSAMYLCASSFPASYEQFFGPGTRLTVL.

This chain uses TRBV5-8 with TRBJ2-2, with 8 bases matching TRBD1. Germline CDR1 and CDR2: SGHTS and YDEGEE. This CDR3 has 16 amino acids. With 5 bases clipped from V and 5 bases from J, the junction kept 11 bases outside the gene matches. In DNA, the CDR3 is TGTGCCAGCAGGGTAACAGGGGGAGTGTGGACCGGGGAGCTGTTTTTT. This codes for CASRVTGGVWTGELFF.

The V call is TRBV11-1, the J call TRBJ1-1, with D tentatively TRBD1 (5 bases). The CDR3 spans 16 residues. Trimming took 5 bases from V and 7 from J, leaving 23 bases between them. Germline V gene data show CDR1 as SGHAT and CDR2 as FQDESV (reference sequence). The CDR3 loop is CASSLGSGRASYEAFF. In nucleotides, the CDR3 is TGTGCCAGCAGCCTGGGTTCGGGCAGGGCAAGCTATGAAGCTTTCTTT.

This sequence joins TRBV2 and TRBJ1-2; the D is unclear. V dropped 9 bases and J dropped 0 bases, with 17 bases sitting between them. Per germline, CDR1 SNHLY and CDR2 FYNNEI. This CDR3 contains 15 residues. This CDR3 is CASSRDGNSNYGYTF. Written as DNA, the CDR3 is TGTGCCAGTTCACGAGACGGTAACTCTAACTATGGCTACACCTTC.

The V gene is TRBV5-4, the J gene TRBJ2-3; D not resolved. The V gene lost 1 base and the J gene lost 3 bases, with 3 bases spanning the gap. Germline CDR1 is SGHNT and CDR2 is YYREEE (reference sequence). The CDR3 runs 12 residues. The CDR3 loop reads CASSLRTDTQYF. CDR3 DNA sequence: TGTGCCAGCAGCTTGAGGACAGATACGCAGTATTTT.

This clone was detected only a few times. The CDR3 nucleotides are TGTGCCAGTAGTATTGGAGGGGCGGACGAGCAGTACTTC. Translation: CASSIGGADEQYF. The rearrangement links TRBV19 to TRBJ2-7, with a possible D match to TRBD2 (6 bases). Trimming took 3 bases from V and 5 from J, leaving 11 bases between them. The CDR3 extends over 13 amino acids. From germline, CDR1 is LNHDA and CDR2 SQIVND (reference sequence).

The V gene is TRBV2, the J gene TRBJ2-1; 14 positions agree with TRBD2. Losses at the gene ends were 6 bases for V and 7 bases for J; bases not matched to a gene: 8. This CDR3 spans 16 amino acids. From germline, CDR1 is SNHLY and CDR2 FYNNEI. CDR3 coding DNA: TGTGCCAGCAGACCTCCGACTAGCGGGAGGGCTAATGAGCAGTTCTTC. Its translation: CASRPPTSGRANEQFF.

This chain links TRBV7-2 with TRBJ2-3; D remains unclear. V lost 6 bases, J lost 2 bases, and 21 bases lay in between. Germline V CDR1 and CDR2: SGHTA, FQGNSA. This CDR3 region has 17 residues. CDR3: CASSHTSAISYTDTQYF. As DNA, the CDR3 is TGTGCCAGCAGTCACACCTCGGCGATTTCGTACACAGATACGCAGTATTTT.

The rearrangement links TRBV7-9 to TRBJ2-2; possibly TRBD1 for D (5 bases). The CDR3 contains 13 residues. V lost 8 bases and J 0 bases, leaving 7 bases between the germline ends. CDR1 and CDR2 (germline): SEHNR, FQNEAQ (reference sequence). CDR3 nucleotides: TGTGCCAGCGGGGCCACGAACACCGGGGAGCTGTTTTTT. Translation: CASGATNTGELFF.

The chain joins TRBV28 to TRBJ2-7; 7 bases are a match to TRBD1. The CDR3 extends over 14 amino acids. CDR1 and CDR2 from the germline V gene are MDHEN and SYDVKM. V was clipped by 5 bases and J by 5 bases; unmatched bases: 9. CDR3 in amino acids: CASSRQGAPHEQYF. The DNA for the CDR3 is TGTGCCAGCAGTCGACAGGGAGCCCCCCACGAGCAGTACTTC.

The chain combines TRBV11-2 with TRBJ1-1, with TRBD1 matching 7 bases. Germline V gene lookup returns CDR1 SGHAT and CDR2 FQNNGV. J was trimmed by 6 bases and V by 5 bases; bases with no gene match: 9. The CDR3 runs 14 residues. The CDR3: CASSSGRGLAEAFF. For the CDR3, the DNA is TGTGCCAGCAGCAGTGGGAGGGGGCTCGCTGAAGCTTTCTTT.

This clone appeared a few times. The V call is TRBV5-6, the J call TRBJ2-2, with 10 bases aligning to TRBD1. Trimming cost V 4 bases and J 2 bases; bases outside gene matches: 5. The CDR3 length is 16 residues. From germline, CDR1 is SGHDT and CDR2 YYEEEE. The CDR3 region has the DNA TGTGCCAGCAGCCCCGGGACAGGGGCAAACACCGGGGAGCTGTTTTTT. Translation gives CASSPGTGANTGELFF.

V gene TRBV4-1 combines with J gene TRBJ1-1; 9 bases agree with TRBD1. Per germline, CDR1 MGHRA and CDR2 YSYEKL. Losses at the gene ends were 2 bases for V and 1 base for J; bases not matched to a gene: 2. The CDR3 runs 15 residues. CDR3 nucleotides: TGCGCCAGCAGCCAACCGACAGGGGGGAACACTGAAGCTTTCTTT. It yields the protein CASSQPTGGNTEAFF.

This chain connects TRBV5-5 to TRBJ1-2; TRBD1 matches at 9 bases. Germline V CDR1 and CDR2: SGHKS, YYEKEE (reference sequence). With 2 bases clipped from V and 4 bases from J, the junction kept 9 bases outside the gene matches. The CDR3 extends over 16 amino acids. The CDR3 nucleotides are TGTGCCAGCAGCTTTATCCCGGGACAGGGATCCTATGGCTACACCTTC. Translated: CASSFIPGQGSYGYTF.

The chain combines TRBV19 with TRBJ1-1; D is possibly TRBD1 (6 bases). V lost 4 bases, J lost 0 bases, and 27 bases lay in between. The CDR3 loop spans 20 amino acids. Germline-derived CDR1 and CDR2 are LNHDA and SQIVND (reference sequence). The DNA of the CDR3 is TGTGCCAGTAGTACAAGACGGGGGATCAGGGGCCCTTCCATGAACACTGAAGCTTTCTTT. Protein: CASSTRRGIRGPSMNTEAFF. Supplemented by reference TRBV19 and TRBJ1-1, the full variable domain reads DGGITQSPKYLFRKEGQNVTLSCEQNLNHDAMYWYRQDPGQGLRLIYYSQIVNDFQKGDIAEGYSVSREKKESFPLTVTSAQKNPTAFYLCASSTRRGIRGPSMNTEAFFGQGTRLTVV.

The rearrangement joins TRBV15 to TRBJ1-1, with D hard to call. The CDR3 has 12 amino acids. The ends were cut back, 9 bases at V and 1 base at J, with 9 bases in the middle. From germline, CDR1 is LNHNV and CDR2 YYDKDF (reference sequence). The CDR3 loop is CATADPNTEAFF. CDR3 in DNA: TGTGCCACGGCTGATCCGAACACTGAAGCTTTCTTT.

The V call is TRBV29-1, the J call TRBJ2-2, with a tentative D call TRBD1 (5 bases). V was cut by 4 bases and J by 4 bases, with 16 bases left in between. The CDR3 contains 15 residues. Germline V lookup: CDR1 SQVTM, CDR2 ANQGSEA. The CDR3 coding sequence is TGCAGCGTTGGTTTTGGACACGGGCCCACCGGGGAGCTGTTTTTT. It codes for CSVGFGHGPTGELFF.